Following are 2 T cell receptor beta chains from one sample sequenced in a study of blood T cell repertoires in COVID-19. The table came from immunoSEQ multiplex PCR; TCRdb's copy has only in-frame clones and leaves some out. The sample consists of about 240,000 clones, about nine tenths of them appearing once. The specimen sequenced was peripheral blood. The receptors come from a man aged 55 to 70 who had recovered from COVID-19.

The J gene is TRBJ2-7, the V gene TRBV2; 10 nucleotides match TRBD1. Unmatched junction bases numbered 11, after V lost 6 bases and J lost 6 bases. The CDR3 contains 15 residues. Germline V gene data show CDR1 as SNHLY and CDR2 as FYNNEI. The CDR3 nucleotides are TGTGCCAGCAGAGGCCCGGGACAGGGGTTAGGCGAGCAGTACGTC. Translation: CASRGPGQGLGEQYV.

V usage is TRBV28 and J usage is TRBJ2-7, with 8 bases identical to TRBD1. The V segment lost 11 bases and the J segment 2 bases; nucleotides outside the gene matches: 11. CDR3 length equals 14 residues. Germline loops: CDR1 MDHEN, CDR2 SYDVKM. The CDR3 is CASTQRTGTYEQYF. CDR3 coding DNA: TGTGCCTCGACCCAACGGACAGGGACCTACGAGCAGTACTTC.